These 2 T cell receptor beta chains came from one sample sequenced in a study of blood T cell repertoires in COVID-19. Profiling relied on immunoSEQ multiplex PCR, and the TCRdb table lists in-frame clones only, not all of them. The profile shows 84,000 or so clones, roughly 78% of them singletons. Sequencing input: peripheral blood. The receptors were gathered from a man between 60 and 75 years old with COVID-19, enrolled during active disease.

The chain couples TRBV7-9 to TRBJ1-4; 9 bases fit TRBD1. The CDR3 is made up of 16 amino acids. The V gene end was trimmed by 5 bases and the J gene end by 0 bases; junction bases not matched to a gene: 4. Per germline, CDR1 SEHNR and CDR2 FQNEAQ (reference sequence). The CDR3 reads CASSPGTGPTNEKLFF. The CDR3 DNA follows: TGTGCCAGCAGCCCAGGGACAGGGCCAACTAATGAAAAACTGTTTTTT.

J is TRBJ1-4 and V is TRBV7-2; 10 bases agree with TRBD1. The CDR3 runs 15 residues. The V and J ends lost 6 bases and 4 bases, in that order; junction bases with no gene match: 5. Per germline, CDR1 SGHTA and CDR2 FQGNSA. The DNA for the CDR3 is TGTGCCAGCAGGAGGGACAGGGGAAATAATGAAAAACTGTTTTTT. Translation: CASRRDRGNNEKLFF.